The 20 T cell receptor beta chains presented below share a single source sample, sequenced in a study of shared clonotypes between healthy human individuals. The assay was immunoSEQ multiplex PCR, and TCRdb's table has in-frame clones only and misses some. The profile shows some 450,000 clones, approximately 80% of them singletons. The sample was PBMCs. These receptors originate from a woman aged 40 to 55 in good health. Some clones in this sample may be carry-over from other donors' samples.

This sequence joins TRBV27 and TRBJ1-5, with a tentative D call TRBD1 (5 bases). This CDR3 is 15 amino acids long. Per germline, CDR1 MNHEY and CDR2 SMNVEV (reference sequence). Trimming stripped 10 bases from V and 3 bases from J, with 19 bases between. The CDR3 bases are TGTGCCATCCCGTCGGGGCAGTATAACAATCAGCCCCAGCATTTT. Translation: CAIPSGQYNNQPQHF.

The genes are TRBV6-6 and TRBJ1-5, with 8 bases identical to TRBD1. J lost 2 bases, V lost 4 bases, and 7 bases had no gene match. This CDR3 contains 16 residues. Germline V CDR1 and CDR2: MNHNY, SVGAGI (reference sequence). CDR3: CASSSDRGDGNQPQHF. Here the CDR3 DNA reads TGTGCCAGCAGTTCCGACAGGGGAGATGGCAATCAGCCCCAGCATTTT.

This sequence joins TRBV2 and TRBJ2-1; no definite D call. CDR3 size: 11 residues. The germline CDR1 and CDR2 sequences are SNHLY and FYNNEI. The V end was cut by 8 bases, the J end by 5 bases, with 7 bases between. As DNA, the CDR3 is TGTGCCAGCCGGTACCACAATGAGCAGTTCTTC. It is translated as CASRYHNEQFF.

This clone has only one observation. The chain uses TRBV5-4 and TRBJ1-1; tentative D call: TRBD1 (6 bases). The CDR3 covers 15 residues. Trimming took off 0 bases at V and 1 base at J, with 10 bases between the two ends. Germline CDR1 SGHNT, CDR2 YYREEE (reference sequence). CDR3 loop: CASSLGQGTNTEAFF. The CDR3 DNA reads as TGTGCCAGCAGCTTGGGGCAGGGGACGAACACTGAAGCTTTCTTT.

This chain connects TRBV19 to TRBJ2-1; TRBD2 matches 13 bases. The V gene end was trimmed by 1 base and the J gene end by 5 bases; junction bases not matched to a gene: 8. CDR3 length equals 18 residues. Germline V gene sequence: CDR1 LNHDA, CDR2 SQIVND (reference sequence). The CDR3 loop reads CASSIGLAGGSSHNEQFF. As DNA, the CDR3 is TGTGCCAGTAGTATAGGACTAGCGGGAGGATCGTCTCACAATGAGCAGTTCTTC.

The gene calls are TRBV9 and TRBJ1-1; TRBD1 might be the D (5 bases). CDR1 and CDR2 from the germline V gene are SGDLS and YYNGEE. CDR3 size: 14 residues. Trimming took off 2 bases at V and 7 bases at J, with 15 bases between the two ends. CDR3 sequence: CASSVGGGEDEAFF. The CDR3 nucleotides read TGTGCCAGCAGCGTCGGGGGAGGGGAAGATGAAGCTTTCTTT. Full variable domain (rest looked up from reference TRBV9 and TRBJ1-1): DSGVTQTPKHLITATGQRVTLRCSPRSGDLSVYWYQQSLDQGLQFLIQYYNGEERAKGNILERFSAQQFPDLHSELNLSSLELGDSALYFCASSVGGGEDEAFFGQGTRLTVV.

The chain recombines TRBV5-6 with TRBJ1-1, with D possibly matching TRBD1 (6 bases). The CDR3 is 16 amino acids. Trimming left V 1 base short and J 9 bases short, with 22 bases between. CDR1 SGHDT and CDR2 YYEEEE come from the germline V gene. The CDR3 nucleotides read TGTGCCAGCAGCTTGAACAGGGCCCGGGTAGGTGAAAAAGCTTTCTTT. Protein sequence: CASSLNRARVGEKAFF.

This clone was seen a single time. The genes are TRBV5-1 and TRBJ1-4; a possible D gene is TRBD1 (5 bases). CDR3 length: 14 residues. Germline CDR1 and CDR2: SGHRS and YFSETQ. The V and J ends lost 3 bases and 3 bases respectively, with 9 bases between them. CDR3 sequence (DNA): TGCGCCAGCAGCTCAGGGTCCCCTAATGAAAAACTGTTTTTT. Translating it yields CASSSGSPNEKLFF.

This chain connects TRBV6-5 to TRBJ1-2, with D maybe TRBD1 (5 bases). The CDR3 sequence is 13 residues long. The V gene lost 5 bases and the J gene lost 6 bases, with 13 bases spanning the gap. CDR1 and CDR2 (germline): MNHEY, SVGAGI. The CDR3 loop reads CASSPSRVHGYTF. For the CDR3, the DNA is TGTGCCAGCAGTCCCAGCAGGGTCCATGGCTACACCTTC.

The chain combines TRBV10-3 with TRBJ2-7; TRBD2 matches at 8 bases. Trimming removed 3 bases from V and 5 bases from J; junction bases left unmatched: 3. Germline V gene data show CDR1 as ENHRY and CDR2 as SYGVKD. The CDR3 loop spans 13 amino acids. This CDR3 reads CAISESGSDEQYF. CDR3 nucleotide sequence: TGTGCCATCAGTGAAAGCGGGAGCGACGAGCAGTACTTC.

This clone was recorded many times. The gene calls are TRBV28 and TRBJ2-1, with 10 bases lining up with TRBD2. CDR1 is MDHEN, CDR2 SYDVKM, per germline. Trimming removed 5 bases from V and 6 bases from J; junction bases left unmatched: 10. The CDR3 runs to 16 residues. This chain's CDR3 is CASSLVTSGMGNEQFF. CDR3 nucleotide sequence: TGTGCCAGCAGTCTCGTCACTAGCGGGATGGGCAATGAGCAGTTCTTC.

There are a few counts of this clone. The rearrangement uses TRBV4-1 and TRBJ2-7, with a weak D call TRBD2 (7 bases). CDR3 size: 15 residues. The germline V and J ends were trimmed by 1 base and 3 bases, with 13 bases remaining between them. Germline loops: CDR1 MGHRA, CDR2 YSYEKL. CDR3 sequence (DNA): TGCGCCAGCAGCCAAGCTGAGGGGGGGGTCTACGAGCAGTACTTC. This encodes CASSQAEGGVYEQYF.

The chain uses TRBV5-4 and TRBJ2-3; 7 positions agree with TRBD2. Germline CDR1 reads SGHNT; CDR2 reads YYREEE (reference sequence). The V and J ends lost 3 bases and 2 bases, in that order; junction bases with no gene match: 6. The CDR3 has 15 amino acids. The CDR3 DNA sequence: TGTGCCAGCAGCTCGAGACTAGCACCCACAGATACGCAGTATTTT. Translation gives CASSSRLAPTDTQYF.

This clone has ten or more counts. V gene TRBV5-4 combines with J gene TRBJ2-4; no definite D call. The CDR3 contains 14 residues. Trimming removed 0 bases from V and 0 bases from J, with 4 bases in between. Germline V gene data show CDR1 as SGHNT and CDR2 as YYREEE (reference sequence). The CDR3 coding sequence is TGTGCCAGCAGCTTGGGGACAGCCAAAAACATTCAGTACTTC. This translates into CASSLGTAKNIQYF. Full variable domain (missing parts from reference TRBV5-4 and TRBJ2-4): ETGVTQSPTHLIKTRGQQVTLRCSSQSGHNTVSWYQQALGQGPQFIFQYYREEENGRGNFPPRFSGLQFPNYSSELNVNALELDDSALYLCASSLGTAKNIQYFGAGTRLSVL.

The chain carries TRBV5-1 and TRBJ1-2, with 7 nucleotides matching TRBD1. Trimming cost V 4 bases and J 5 bases; bases outside gene matches: 5. The CDR3 length is 13 residues. Germline loops: CDR1 SGHRS, CDR2 YFSETQ. CDR3 residues: CASSGTGEYGYTF. The CDR3 DNA sequence: TGCGCCAGCAGCGGTACAGGGGAATATGGCTACACCTTC. Full variable domain (remainder filled in from reference TRBV5-1 and TRBJ1-2): KAGVTQTPRYLIKTRGQQVTLSCSPISGHRSVSWYQQTPGQGLQFLFEYFSETQRNKGNFPGRFSGRQFSNSRSEMNVSTLELGDSALYLCASSGTGEYGYTFGSGTRLTVV.

With regard to this clone: This likely reflects a read error, since a far larger clone is one base away. The DNA for the CDR3 is TGTGTCAGCAGTGACCTGCCCCCGGGACAGGGTTTGCCCTACGAGCAGTACTTC. Amino acid sequence: CVSSDLPPGQGLPYEQYF. The rearrangement joins TRBV25-1 to TRBJ2-7; 9 nucleotides line up with TRBD1. This CDR3 is 18 amino acids long. Germline CDR1 reads MGHDK; CDR2 reads SYGVNS.

This chain connects TRBV6-6 to TRBJ2-7; TRBD2 aligns across 12 bases. The CDR3 loop spans 15 amino acids. The germline gives CDR1 MNHNY, CDR2 SVGAGI (reference sequence). With 4 bases clipped from V and 5 bases from J, the junction kept 6 bases outside the gene matches. The CDR3 region is CASSSLAGGQDEQYF. The CDR3 DNA follows: TGTGCCAGCAGTTCCCTAGCGGGAGGGCAGGACGAGCAGTACTTC.

The V gene is TRBV7-2, the J gene TRBJ2-5; 7 positions agree with TRBD2. Germline values: CDR1 SGHTA, CDR2 FQGNSA. The CDR3 has 17 amino acids. Germline trimming cut 3 bases from V and 4 bases from J; bases unmatched to any gene: 14. CDR3 in amino acids: CASSFWLAATGGETQYF. The CDR3 DNA reads TGTGCCAGCAGCTTTTGGCTAGCGGCCACCGGGGGAGAGACCCAGTACTTC.

V and J are TRBV19 and TRBJ2-7; 7 nucleotides agree with TRBD1. The CDR3 loop spans 13 amino acids. CDR1 and CDR2 from the germline V gene are LNHDA and SQIVND (reference sequence). Trimming at V came to 4 bases and at J to 3 bases, leaving 3 bases not matched to a gene. Written as DNA, the CDR3 is TGTGCCAGTAGTAACAGGGGCGGCTACGAGCAGTACTTC. Its protein product is CASSNRGGYEQYF.

The CDR3 nucleotides are TGTGCCAGCAGCCCCCGGGCAGCAACTAATGAAAAACTGTTTTTT. This translates into CASSPRAATNEKLFF. The genes are TRBV13 and TRBJ1-4, with unresolved D. Germline V gene lookup returns CDR1 PRHDT and CDR2 FYEKMQ (reference sequence). V was trimmed by 5 bases and J by 0 bases, leaving 10 bases between them. CDR3 length: 15 residues.